The clone carrying this TCR beta chain was observed many times. Its target is not known. TCRdb reprocessed the reads via MiXCR and lists one record per CDR3 protein. This sample has hundreds of thousands of distinct CDR3 sequences, with about 11% found just once. This CDR3 has 17 amino acids. With 0 bases removed from V and 4 bases from J, the gap between germline ends came to 16 bases. Looked up from germline, CDR1 is SGHKS and CDR2 is YYEKEE (reference sequence). The sample comes from a study of T cell repertoires in cytomegalovirus infection. The wider study: CMV infection and matching HLA type were both indicated by public TCR beta signatures. Study conclusions and caveats: Summed public TCR beta family frequency identified CMV carriers bearing the relevant HLA.

This clonotype was sampled from a human donor in good health (CMV status not recorded). Some clones in this sample may be carry-over from other donors' samples. The V call is TRBV5-5, the J call TRBJ2-2; D gene unclear. Material: PBMCs. CDR3 nucleotides: TGTGCCAGCAGCTTGGGGTGGTTCACCGACCGCACCGGGGAGCTGTTTTTT. This codes for CASSLGWFTDRTGELFF.